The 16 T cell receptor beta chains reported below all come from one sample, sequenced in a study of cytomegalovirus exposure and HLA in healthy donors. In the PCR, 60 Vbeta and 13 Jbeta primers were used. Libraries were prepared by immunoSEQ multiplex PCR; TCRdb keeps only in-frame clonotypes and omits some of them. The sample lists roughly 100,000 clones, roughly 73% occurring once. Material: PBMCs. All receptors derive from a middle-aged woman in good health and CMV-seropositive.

Written as DNA, the CDR3 is TGCGCCAGCAGCCCACAGGGGGCCGCAGATACGCAGTATTTT. Its translation: CASSPQGAADTQYF. The chain has TRBV4-1 and TRBJ2-3; 9 nucleotides align to TRBD1. The CDR3 runs 14 residues. CDR1 is MGHRA and CDR2 is YSYEKL in the germline V gene. After removal of 4 bases from V and 4 bases from J, the junction contained 3 bases not matched to a gene.

The CDR3 is CASNPSGGAGANVLTF. Written as DNA, the CDR3 is TGTGCCAGCAACCCCTCCGGGGGAGCCGGGGCCAACGTCCTGACTTTC. The chain couples TRBV28 to TRBJ2-6, with D possibly TRBD2 on 6 matching bases. Trimming pared 7 bases from V and 4 bases from J, leaving 17 bases between. This CDR3 contains 16 residues. Germline assignment: CDR1 MDHEN and CDR2 SYDVKM.

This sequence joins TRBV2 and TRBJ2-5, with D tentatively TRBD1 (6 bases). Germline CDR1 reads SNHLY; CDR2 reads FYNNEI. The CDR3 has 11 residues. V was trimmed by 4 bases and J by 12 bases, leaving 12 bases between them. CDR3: CASSVLTGEYF. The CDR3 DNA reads TGTGCCAGCAGTGTATTGACAGGAGAGTACTTC. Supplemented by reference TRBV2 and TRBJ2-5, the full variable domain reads EPEVTQTPSHQVTQMGQEVILRCVPISNHLYFYWYRQILGQKVEFLVSFYNNEISEKSEIFDDQFSVERPDGSNFTLKIRSTKLEDSAMYFCASSVLTGEYFGPGTRLLVL.

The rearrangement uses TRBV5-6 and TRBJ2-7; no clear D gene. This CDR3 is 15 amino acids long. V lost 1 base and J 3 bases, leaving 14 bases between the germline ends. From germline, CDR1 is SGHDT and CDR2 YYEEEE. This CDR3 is CASSLSDDLDYEQYF. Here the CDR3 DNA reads TGTGCCAGCAGCTTGTCGGATGACCTAGACTACGAGCAGTACTTC.

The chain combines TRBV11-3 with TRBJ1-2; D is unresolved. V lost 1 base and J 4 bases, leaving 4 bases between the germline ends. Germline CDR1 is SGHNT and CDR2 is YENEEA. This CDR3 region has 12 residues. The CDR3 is CASSLASYGYTF. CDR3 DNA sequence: TGTGCCAGCAGCTTAGCCAGCTATGGCTACACCTTC.

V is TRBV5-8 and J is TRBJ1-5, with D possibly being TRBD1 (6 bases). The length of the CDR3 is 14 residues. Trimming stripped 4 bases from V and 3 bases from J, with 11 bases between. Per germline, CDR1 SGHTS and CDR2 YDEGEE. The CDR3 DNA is TGTGCCAGCAGCGCCGGACAGCTCAATCAGCCCCAGCATTTT. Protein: CASSAGQLNQPQHF.

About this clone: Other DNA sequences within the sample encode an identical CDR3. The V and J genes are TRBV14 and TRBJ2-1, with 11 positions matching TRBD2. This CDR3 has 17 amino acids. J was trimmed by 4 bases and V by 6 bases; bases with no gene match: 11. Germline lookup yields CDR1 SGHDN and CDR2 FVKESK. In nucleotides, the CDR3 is TGTGCCAGCAGTCGCAGGGGACTAGCGGAAATATACAATGAGCAGTTCTTC. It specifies CASSRRGLAEIYNEQFF.

CDR3 sequence (DNA): TGTGCCAGCAGCTTGGGAGGGAATTCACCCCTCCACTTT. Residues: CASSLGGNSPLHF. The chain is built from TRBV5-6 and TRBJ1-6; D uncertain. Trimming cost V 0 bases and J 7 bases, with 5 bases left between them. CDR3 length: 13 residues. Germline V lookup: CDR1 SGHDT, CDR2 YYEEEE.

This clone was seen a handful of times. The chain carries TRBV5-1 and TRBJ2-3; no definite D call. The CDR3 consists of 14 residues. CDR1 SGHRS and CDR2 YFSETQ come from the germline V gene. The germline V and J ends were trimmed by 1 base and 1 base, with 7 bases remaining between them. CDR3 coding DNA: TGCGCCAGCAGCTTGATGCGCGGCACAGATACGCAGTATTTT. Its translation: CASSLMRGTDTQYF. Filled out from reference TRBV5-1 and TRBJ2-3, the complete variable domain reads KAGVTQTPRYLIKTRGQQVTLSCSPISGHRSVSWYQQTPGQGLQFLFEYFSETQRNKGNFPGRFSGRQFSNSRSEMNVSTLELGDSALYLCASSLMRGTDTQYFGPGTRLTVL.

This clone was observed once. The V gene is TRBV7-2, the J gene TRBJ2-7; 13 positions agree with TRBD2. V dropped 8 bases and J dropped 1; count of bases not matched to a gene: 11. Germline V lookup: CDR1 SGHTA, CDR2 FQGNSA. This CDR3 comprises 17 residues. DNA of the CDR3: TGTGCCAGCTCGGGACTAGCGGGGAGGTATTTATCCTACGAGCAGTACTTC. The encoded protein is CASSGLAGRYLSYEQYF.

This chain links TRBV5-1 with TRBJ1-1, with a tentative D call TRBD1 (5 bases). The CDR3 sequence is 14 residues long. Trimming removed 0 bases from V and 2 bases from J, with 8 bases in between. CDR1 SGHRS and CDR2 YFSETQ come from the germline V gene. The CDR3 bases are TGCGCCAGCAGCTTGGTAGGGGTAAACACTGAAGCTTTCTTT. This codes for CASSLVGVNTEAFF.

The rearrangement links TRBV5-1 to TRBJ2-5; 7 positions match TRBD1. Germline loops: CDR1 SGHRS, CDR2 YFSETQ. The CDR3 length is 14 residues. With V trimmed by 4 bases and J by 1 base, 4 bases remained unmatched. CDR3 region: CASSLGQPQETQYF. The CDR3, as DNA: TGCGCCAGCAGCCTGGGACAGCCCCAAGAGACCCAGTACTTC.

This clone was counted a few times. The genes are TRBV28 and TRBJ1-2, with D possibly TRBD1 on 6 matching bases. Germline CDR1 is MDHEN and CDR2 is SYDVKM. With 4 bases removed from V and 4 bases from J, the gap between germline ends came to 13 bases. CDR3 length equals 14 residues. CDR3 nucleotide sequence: TGTGCCAGCAGTTCCCCGGGCAGGGGCTATGGCTACACCTTC. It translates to CASSSPGRGYGYTF.

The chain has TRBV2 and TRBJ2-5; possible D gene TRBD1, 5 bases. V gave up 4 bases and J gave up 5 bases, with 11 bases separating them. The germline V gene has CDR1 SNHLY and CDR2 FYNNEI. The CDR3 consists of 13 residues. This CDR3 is CASSVSGLETQYF. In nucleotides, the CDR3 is TGTGCCAGCAGTGTTTCAGGGCTCGAGACCCAGTACTTC.

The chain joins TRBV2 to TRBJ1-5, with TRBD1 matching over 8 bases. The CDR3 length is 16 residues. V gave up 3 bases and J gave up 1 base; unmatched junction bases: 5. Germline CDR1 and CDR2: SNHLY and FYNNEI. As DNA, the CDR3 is TGTGCCAGCAGTGATGGACGGACAGGGAGCAATCAGCCCCAGCATTTT. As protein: CASSDGRTGSNQPQHF.

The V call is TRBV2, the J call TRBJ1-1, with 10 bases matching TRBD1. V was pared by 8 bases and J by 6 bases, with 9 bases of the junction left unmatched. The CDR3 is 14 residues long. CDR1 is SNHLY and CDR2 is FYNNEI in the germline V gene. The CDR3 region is CASPRQGAPPEAFF. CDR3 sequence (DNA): TGTGCCAGCCCTAGACAGGGGGCACCCCCTGAAGCTTTCTTT.